These 26 T cell receptor beta chains originate from one sample sequenced in a study of cytomegalovirus exposure and HLA in healthy donors (dated by TCRdb to about 2017). The library was made by the immunoSEQ multiplex PCR assay. For the multiplex PCR, a mixture combining 60 forward primers for TCR Vbeta segments and 13 reverse primers for TCR Jbeta segments was used. The table comes from immuneACCESS by way of TCRdb, which keeps in-frame sequences with V and J called. Part of the clones is missing from these tables; in studies checked, under half for an unresolved V gene and the rest for unknown reasons. The table for this sample lists over 150,000 clones; around 77% of them were counted only once. The top ten clonotypes cover nearly 3% of the sample. The specimen was PBMCs. The receptors stem from a woman younger than 45 in good health and CMV-seronegative.

CDR3 protein: CASSLGGTQLTYGYTF. The CDR3, as DNA: TGCGCCAGCAGCTTGGGGGGGACACAGCTCACGTATGGCTACACCTTC. This chain uses TRBV5-1 with TRBJ1-2; the D gene is possibly TRBD1 (6 bases). V was shortened by 0 bases and J by 5 bases, with 17 bases between the two germline ends. CDR1 and CDR2 (germline): SGHRS, YFSETQ. The CDR3 covers 16 residues.

This rearrangement joins TRBV9 to TRBJ2-1; 8 bases fit TRBD2. Per germline, CDR1 SGDLS and CDR2 YYNGEE. J lost 6 bases, V lost 0 bases, and 8 bases had no gene match. The CDR3 loop spans 16 amino acids. The CDR3 is CASSVEGTRRANEQFF. The CDR3 DNA sequence: TGTGCCAGCAGCGTAGAGGGGACTAGAAGAGCCAATGAGCAGTTCTTC. The whole variable domain, filled in from reference TRBV9 and TRBJ2-1, reads DSGVTQTPKHLITATGQRVTLRCSPRSGDLSVYWYQQSLDQGLQFLIQYYNGEERAKGNILERFSAQQFPDLHSELNLSSLELGDSALYFCASSVEGTRRANEQFFGPGTRLTVL.

V gene TRBV6-4 combines with J gene TRBJ2-2; 8 nucleotides line up with TRBD1. Germline trimming cut 4 bases from V and 6 bases from J; bases unmatched to any gene: 1. CDR3 size: 13 residues. Germline V gene sequence: CDR1 MRHNA, CDR2 SNTAGT. The CDR3 region is CASSADRAGELFF. In DNA, the CDR3 is TGTGCCAGCAGTGCGGACAGGGCCGGGGAGCTGTTTTTT.

V usage is TRBV6-1 and J usage is TRBJ2-7; TRBD2 aligns across 7 bases. V shed 4 bases, J shed 4 bases, and the junction held 10 bases outside the gene matches. Germline lookup yields CDR1 MNHNS and CDR2 SASEGT. CDR3 size: 15 residues. The CDR3 DNA is TGTGCCAGCAGTGGTCCAGCGGGGCTGGGGTACGAGCAGTACTTC. Translating it yields CASSGPAGLGYEQYF.

This rearrangement joins TRBV21-1 to TRBJ2-1; whether TRBD1, the table's D call, matches the DNA was not checked. TRBV21-1 represents a pseudogene. This CDR3 has 16 amino acids. In DNA form, the CDR3 reads TGTGCCAGCAGCAAAGCGCTCACAGGGGGTGAGGATGAGCAGTTCTTC. Its protein is CASSKALTGGEDEQFF.

A few counts support this clone. The rearrangement uses TRBV11-2 and TRBJ2-3; 10 nucleotides line up with TRBD2. The CDR3 spans 15 residues. The V segment lost 3 bases and the J segment 6 bases; nucleotides outside the gene matches: 6. CDR1 and CDR2 from the germline V gene are SGHAT and FQNNGV. For the CDR3, the DNA is TGTGCCAGCAGCTTGCTAGCGGGAGTGGGGGATACGCAGTATTTT. Amino acid sequence: CASSLLAGVGDTQYF.

V and J are TRBV5-1 and TRBJ2-1, with TRBD2 matching over 10 bases. CDR3 length: 18 amino acids. Germline CDR1 and CDR2: SGHRS and YFSETQ. The trim removed 0 bases at V and 1 base at J, leaving 7 bases unmatched. The CDR3: CASSLAAIAGGSYNEQFF. In DNA, the CDR3 is TGCGCCAGCAGCTTGGCCGCGATAGCGGGAGGTTCCTACAATGAGCAGTTCTTC.

In this sample, this clone turned up a few times. The chain couples TRBV18 to TRBJ1-1; TRBD1 matches at 7 bases. The V gene end was trimmed by 4 bases and the J gene end by 0 bases; junction bases not matched to a gene: 8. The germline gives CDR1 KGHSH, CDR2 LQKENI. The CDR3 consists of 16 residues. CDR3 DNA sequence: TGTGCCAGCTCACGCCGGGACAGCCTTATGAACACTGAAGCTTTCTTT. Translating it yields CASSRRDSLMNTEAFF.

The rearrangement uses TRBV7-2 and TRBJ2-7; TRBD1 is a possible D gene (6 bases). The germline gives CDR1 SGHTA, CDR2 FQGNSA. There are 17 residues in the CDR3. With 5 bases removed from V and 2 bases from J, the gap between germline ends came to 22 bases. The DNA for the CDR3 is TGTGCCAGCAGCCGAAATGGGGGTGGGGGCGCCGCCTACGAGCAGTACTTC. It specifies CASSRNGGGGAAYEQYF. The complete variable domain, with remaining parts taken from reference TRBV7-2 and TRBJ2-7, reads GAGVSQSPSNKVTEKGKDVELRCDPISGHTALYWYRQSLGQGLEFLIYFQGNSAPDKSGLPSDRFSAERTGGSVSTLTIQRTQQEDSAVYLCASSRNGGGGAAYEQYFGPGTRLTVT.

This clone occurred a few times. This chain uses TRBV9 with TRBJ1-4, with D perhaps matching TRBD1 (5 bases). This CDR3 region has 16 residues. Deletions cut 0 bases from V and 3 bases from J, with 12 bases between. Germline V gene sequence: CDR1 SGDLS, CDR2 YYNGEE. The chain's CDR3 is CASSVESQGSNEKLFF. The CDR3 DNA follows: TGTGCCAGCAGCGTAGAAAGTCAGGGATCTAATGAAAAACTGTTTTTT.

The J gene is TRBJ2-5, the V gene TRBV4-1; 7 nucleotides agree with TRBD2. The end of the DNA is better explained by TRBJ2-7, so the J call may be wrong. The CDR3 is 16 residues long. Germline-derived CDR1 and CDR2 are MGHRA and YSYEKL. In DNA, the CDR3 is TGCGCCAGCAGCTACCGAGATCGGACTAGTTTGTACGAGCAGTACTTC. As protein: CASSYRDRTSLYEQYF.

This rearrangement joins TRBV10-1 to TRBJ2-3, with 7 bases lining up with TRBD2. V gave up 4 bases and J gave up 1 base; unmatched junction bases: 5. Germline CDR1 reads WNHNN; CDR2 reads SYGVQD (reference sequence). The CDR3 contains 15 residues. The CDR3 DNA reads TGCGCCAGCAGTGCTGAGCGGGGCGGCACAGATACGCAGTATTTT. This encodes CASSAERGGTDTQYF.

This clone was found once. The chain carries TRBV29-1 and TRBJ2-3; 7 nucleotides line up with TRBD2. J lost 0 bases, V lost 4 bases, and 7 bases had no gene match. The CDR3 is made up of 15 amino acids. The V gene's germline CDR1 is SQVTM and CDR2 ANQGSEA. This CDR3 reads CSVAQRDLSTDTQYF. CDR3 nucleotides: TGCAGCGTTGCACAGCGGGACCTTAGCACAGATACGCAGTATTTT.

This clone was counted a single time. The chain carries TRBV6-1 and TRBJ2-7; D gene ambiguous. CDR3 size: 13 residues. The germline gives CDR1 MNHNS, CDR2 SASEGT. The V end was cut by 2 bases, the J end by 6 bases, with 11 bases between. CDR3 amino acids: CASSENLTTEQYF. Written as DNA, the CDR3 is TGTGCCAGCAGTGAAAACTTGACAACCGAGCAGTACTTC.

The chain links TRBV5-1 to TRBJ2-5; tentative D call: TRBD2 (5 bases). V lost 1 base, J lost 2 bases, and 12 bases lay in between. Germline V gives CDR1 SGHRS, CDR2 YFSETQ. There are 15 residues in the CDR3. CDR3 in DNA: TGCGCCAGCAGCTTGATACCCGGGGAACAAGAGACCCAGTACTTC. This encodes CASSLIPGEQETQYF.

The chain links TRBV19 to TRBJ1-6; D perhaps matches TRBD1 (5 bases). The CDR3 sequence is 15 residues long. Trimming left V 5 bases short and J 0 bases short, with 8 bases between. From germline, CDR1 is LNHDA and CDR2 SQIVND (reference sequence). CDR3 sequence reads: CASSGTSSYNSPLHF. The CDR3 DNA follows: TGTGCCAGTAGTGGGACTAGCTCCTATAATTCACCCCTCCACTTT.

A few counts support this clone. This chain connects TRBV6-1 to TRBJ1-3; weak D call: TRBD1 (6 bases). Germline V gene lookup returns CDR1 MNHNS and CDR2 SASEGT. Trimming stripped 3 bases from V and 0 bases from J, with 9 bases between. CDR3 length equals 15 residues. The CDR3 sequence is CASSDHRDSGNTIYF. The CDR3 DNA follows: TGTGCCAGCAGTGACCACAGGGACTCTGGAAACACCATATATTTT.

The rearrangement links TRBV5-1 to TRBJ1-3; tentative D call: TRBD1 (5 bases). This CDR3 has 15 amino acids. V was trimmed by 0 bases and J by 4 bases, leaving 11 bases between them. Germline V lookup: CDR1 SGHRS, CDR2 YFSETQ. The CDR3 here is CASSLAKGQGNTIYF. In nucleotides, the CDR3 is TGCGCCAGCAGCTTGGCCAAGGGGCAGGGAAACACCATATATTTT.

The chain is built from TRBV28 and TRBJ1-5; no definite D call. The V end was cut by 5 bases, the J end by 0 bases, with 23 bases between. Germline V lookup: CDR1 MDHEN, CDR2 SYDVKM. The CDR3 runs to 19 residues. CDR3 in DNA: TGTGCCAGCAGTGCCCCACAGAGATTCTTTAGTGATAGCAATCAGCCCCAGCATTTT. The encoded protein is CASSAPQRFFSDSNQPQHF.

The chain couples TRBV28 to TRBJ2-6; TRBD2 might be the D (7 bases). CDR3 size: 16 residues. The germline gives CDR1 MDHEN, CDR2 SYDVKM. The V gene lost 8 bases and the J gene lost 1 base, with 15 bases spanning the gap. CDR3 sequence (DNA): TGTGCCAGCCTCCAGGGGAGGGCGTCTGGGGCCAACGTCCTGACTTTC. It codes for CASLQGRASGANVLTF. The whole variable domain, filled in from reference TRBV28 and TRBJ2-6, reads DVKVTQSSRYLVKRTGEKVFLECVQDMDHENMFWYRQDPGLGLRLIYFSYDVKMKEKGDIPEGYSVSREKKERFSLILESASTNQTSMYLCASLQGRASGANVLTFGAGSRLTVL.

The V and J genes are TRBV30 and TRBJ2-2; the D gene is possibly TRBD2 (5 bases). From germline, CDR1 is GTSNPN and CDR2 SVGIG (reference sequence). This CDR3 has 13 residues. V lost 7 bases and J lost 5, with 14 bases in between. The CDR3 spells CASHRGETGELFF. The CDR3 DNA sequence: TGTGCCTCCCACCGGGGTGAAACCGGGGAGCTGTTTTTT.

CDR3 in DNA: TGTGCCAGCAGCGTTGCGGGCTACAATGAGCAGTTCTTC. Protein product: CASSVAGYNEQFF. The V gene is TRBV7-6, the J gene TRBJ2-1, with D possibly TRBD2 on 5 matching bases. This CDR3 is 13 amino acids long. The germline V gene has CDR1 SGHVS and CDR2 FNYEAQ. Trimming cost V 5 bases and J 3 bases, with 8 bases left between them.

V gene TRBV7-8 combines with J gene TRBJ1-4, with D uncertain. The CDR3 is 16 amino acids. Trimming cost V 5 bases and J 0 bases, with 13 bases left between them. Germline CDR1 is SGHVS and CDR2 is FQNEAQ. The CDR3 spells CASSPPGNPTNEKLFF. In DNA form, the CDR3 reads TGTGCCAGCAGCCCCCCCGGGAACCCAACTAATGAAAAACTGTTTTTT. The full variable domain, in which reference TRBV7-8 and TRBJ1-4 provide the parts outside the CDR3, is GAGVSQSPRYKVAKRGQDVALRCDPISGHVSLFWYQQALGQGPEFLTYFQNEAQLDKSGLPSDRFFAERPEGSVSTLKIQRTQQEDSAVYLCASSPPGNPTNEKLFFGSGTQLSVL.

V is TRBV11-3 and J is TRBJ2-3; 7 bases are shared with TRBD2. CDR1 and CDR2 (germline): SGHNT, YENEEA. Trimming took 1 base from V and 5 from J; bases not matched to a gene: 6. The CDR3 sequence is 15 residues long. CDR3 region: CASSLGGSGLDTQYF. DNA for the CDR3: TGTGCCAGCAGCTTAGGTGGTAGCGGGCTAGATACGCAGTATTTT.

CDR3 sequence (DNA): TGTGCCAGCAGCTTATTACGGGGGGGAAGCACAGATACGCAGTATTTT. Amino acids: CASSLLRGGSTDTQYF. The genes are TRBV7-2 and TRBJ2-3; 8 bases are shared with TRBD2. The CDR3 extends over 16 amino acids. Trimming removed 2 bases from V and 0 bases from J; junction bases left unmatched: 4. The germline V gene has CDR1 SGHTA and CDR2 FQGNSA.

The chain carries TRBV14 and TRBJ2-7, with 15 bases matching TRBD2. The J segment lost 5 bases and the V segment lost 3 bases, leaving 11 bases of the junction unmatched. CDR1 is SGHDN, CDR2 FVKESK, per germline. CDR3 length: 18 amino acids. CDR3 DNA sequence: TGTGCCAGCAGCCATCCCGGGACTAGCGGGAGGAGGGGGCACGAGCAGTACTTC. This translates into CASSHPGTSGRRGHEQYF.